Listed below are T cell receptor beta chains from one sample, sequenced in a study of yellow fever vaccine responses in identical twins. Each CDR3 protein is one row after TCRdb ran MiXCR on the RT-PCR reads. The sample records roughly 18,000 distinct CDR3 sequences, approximately 63% being singletons. The specimen comprised T cells from blood (PBMCs), unsorted or a sorted subset (not recorded which), sampled before or after yellow fever vaccination (not recorded which). These receptor sequences come from a woman aged 18 to 35 who received the yellow fever vaccine. Each CDR3 is given with its conserved first and last residue. Fields, in order: D gene, clone size, J gene, V gene, CDR3 protein, CDR3 DNA. The D gene is left open where the match is weak. The size field is filled for only some rows; it gives once, few, many or a size class.

d_gene: NA; abundance: NA; j_gene: TRBJ1-3; v_gene: TRBV29-1; CDR3aa: CSAGEGYTIYF; CDR3nt: TGCAGCGCTGGTGAGGGGTACACCATATATTTT
d_gene: NA; abundance: NA; j_gene: TRBJ2-1; v_gene: TRBV24-1; CDR3aa: CATSDFNEQFF; CDR3nt: TGTGCCACCAGTGATTTCAATGAGCAGTTCTTC
d_gene: TRBD2; abundance: NA; j_gene: TRBJ2-1; v_gene: TRBV11-2; CDR3aa: CASSSGLGNYNEQFF; CDR3nt: TGTGCCAGCAGCTCGGGACTAGGAAACTACAATGAGCAGTTCTTC
d_gene: NA; abundance: NA; j_gene: TRBJ1-5; v_gene: TRBV19; CDR3aa: CASSDLPQPQHF; CDR3nt: TGTGCCAGTAGTGATCTCCCTCAGCCCCAGCATTTT
d_gene: TRBD1; abundance: NA; j_gene: TRBJ2-7; v_gene: TRBV2; CDR3aa: CASSESTGAYEQYF; CDR3nt: TGTGCCAGCAGTGAATCGACAGGGGCCTACGAGCAGTACTTC
d_gene: NA; abundance: NA; j_gene: TRBJ2-7; v_gene: TRBV11-3; CDR3aa: CASSGASYYEQYF; CDR3nt: TGTGCCAGCAGTGGGGCCAGCTACTACGAGCAGTACTTC
d_gene: NA; abundance: NA; j_gene: TRBJ1-1; v_gene: TRBV29-1; CDR3aa: CSAAPGDTEAFF; CDR3nt: TGCAGCGCCGCCCCGGGGGACACTGAAGCTTTCTTT
d_gene: TRBD2; abundance: few; j_gene: TRBJ2-2; v_gene: TRBV6-1; CDR3aa: CASAWTSGNTGELFF; CDR3nt: TGTGCCAGCGCATGGACTAGCGGGAACACCGGGGAGCTGTTTTTT
d_gene: TRBD2; abundance: NA; j_gene: TRBJ2-1; v_gene: TRBV11-3; CDR3aa: CASSSYSGRSFF; CDR3nt: TGTGCCAGCAGCTCCTATAGCGGGAGATCGTTCTTC
d_gene: NA; abundance: few; j_gene: TRBJ1-5; v_gene: TRBV19; CDR3aa: CASSIGNQPQHF; CDR3nt: TGTGCCAGTAGTATCGGCAATCAGCCCCAGCATTTT
d_gene: NA; abundance: few; j_gene: TRBJ2-7; v_gene: TRBV28; CDR3aa: CASMFVRAGTTYEQYF; CDR3nt: TGTGCCAGCATGTTTGTAAGGGCGGGTACGACCTACGAGCAGTACTTC
d_gene: TRBD1; abundance: few; j_gene: TRBJ2-3; v_gene: TRBV28; CDR3aa: CASSPSDRDTDTQYF; CDR3nt: TGTGCCAGCAGTCCCTCGGACAGGGACACAGATACGCAGTATTTT
d_gene: NA; abundance: few; j_gene: TRBJ1-1; v_gene: TRBV11-2; CDR3aa: CASSQRAGRNTEAFF; CDR3nt: TGTGCCAGCAGTCAAAGGGCGGGTAGGAACACTGAAGCTTTCTTT
d_gene: TRBD1; abundance: NA; j_gene: TRBJ2-3; v_gene: TRBV29-1; CDR3aa: CSAAWDRGSDTQYF; CDR3nt: TGCAGCGCTGCATGGGACAGGGGGTCAGATACGCAGTATTTT
d_gene: TRBD1; abundance: NA; j_gene: TRBJ2-1; v_gene: TRBV14; CDR3aa: CASSPRDRVNEQFF; CDR3nt: TGTGCCAGCAGCCCCCGGGACAGGGTGAATGAGCAGTTCTTC
d_gene: NA; abundance: few; j_gene: TRBJ1-1; v_gene: TRBV19; CDR3aa: CASSKTENTEAFF; CDR3nt: TGTGCCAGTAGTAAGACAGAGAACACTGAAGCTTTTTTT
d_gene: TRBD1; abundance: NA; j_gene: TRBJ1-1; v_gene: TRBV10-3; CDR3aa: CAISQGVGEAFF; CDR3nt: TGTGCCATCAGCCAGGGGGTTGGTGAAGCTTTCTTT
d_gene: NA; abundance: NA; j_gene: TRBJ2-1; v_gene: TRBV6-4; CDR3aa: CASSDGGSYNEQFF; CDR3nt: TGTGCCAGCAGTGACGGGGGCTCCTACAATGAGCAGTTCTTC
d_gene: NA; abundance: NA; j_gene: TRBJ1-2; v_gene: TRBV6-1; CDR3aa: CASSPDSMYGYTF; CDR3nt: TGTGCCAGCAGTCCCGACAGCATGTATGGCTACACCTTC
d_gene: NA; abundance: few; j_gene: TRBJ1-1; v_gene: TRBV11-1; CDR3aa: CASSLEGRIYTEAFF; CDR3nt: TGTGCCAGCAGCTTAGAGGGGAGGATATACACTGAAGCTTTCTTT
d_gene: NA; abundance: once; j_gene: TRBJ1-5; v_gene: TRBV29-1; CDR3aa: CSGADSNQPQHF; CDR3nt: TGCAGCGGAGCCGACTCAAATCAGCCCCAGCATTTT
d_gene: NA; abundance: NA; j_gene: TRBJ2-1; v_gene: TRBV5-5; CDR3aa: CASSTGTNPWGNEQFF; CDR3nt: TGTGCCAGCAGCACAGGGACTAACCCTTGGGGCAATGAGCAGTTCTTC
d_gene: TRBD1; abundance: NA; j_gene: TRBJ1-4; v_gene: TRBV29-1; CDR3aa: CSIGQGATYEKLFF; CDR3nt: TGCAGCATAGGACAGGGGGCAACTTATGAAAAACTGTTTTTT
d_gene: NA; abundance: NA; j_gene: TRBJ2-3; v_gene: TRBV11-3; CDR3aa: CASSFGVSTDTQYF; CDR3nt: TGTGCCAGCAGCTTCGGAGTCAGCACAGATACGCAGTATTTT
d_gene: NA; abundance: once; j_gene: TRBJ2-5; v_gene: TRBV2; CDR3aa: CASSEGTSPRF; CDR3nt: TGTGCCAGCAGTGAGGGGACATCCCCACGCTTC
d_gene: TRBD1; abundance: NA; j_gene: TRBJ1-6; v_gene: TRBV13; CDR3aa: CASSFRGQDLSLHF; CDR3nt: TGTGCCAGCAGCTTTAGGGGACAGGACCTTTCCCTCCACTTT
d_gene: TRBD1; abundance: NA; j_gene: TRBJ1-6; v_gene: TRBV2; CDR3aa: CASSVGTGMSSPLHF; CDR3nt: TGTGCCAGCAGTGTAGGGACAGGGATGAGTTCACCCCTCCACTTT
d_gene: NA; abundance: NA; j_gene: TRBJ1-6; v_gene: TRBV14; CDR3aa: CASSQAYYNSPLHF; CDR3nt: TGTGCCAGCAGCCAAGCGTACTATAATTCACCCCTCCACTTT
d_gene: TRBD2; abundance: NA; j_gene: TRBJ2-1; v_gene: TRBV28; CDR3aa: CASYGTSPYSYNEQFF; CDR3nt: TGTGCCAGCTACGGGACTAGCCCGTACTCCTACAATGAGCAGTTCTTC
d_gene: NA; abundance: NA; j_gene: TRBJ2-1; v_gene: TRBV28; CDR3aa: CASSLSYGEQFF; CDR3nt: TGTGCCAGCAGTTTAAGCTACGGTGAGCAGTTCTTC
d_gene: NA; abundance: NA; j_gene: TRBJ2-3; v_gene: TRBV20-1; CDR3aa: CSASTRGGDTQYF; CDR3nt: TGCAGTGCTTCAACTAGAGGGGGAGATACGCAGTATTTT
d_gene: NA; abundance: NA; j_gene: TRBJ1-4; v_gene: TRBV5-1; CDR3aa: CASSLVGSEDEKLFF; CDR3nt: TGCGCCAGCAGCTTGGTGGGCAGCGAGGATGAAAAACTGTTTTTT
d_gene: NA; abundance: NA; j_gene: TRBJ2-2; v_gene: TRBV6-2/TRBV6-3; CDR3aa: CASSYSIQNTGELFF; CDR3nt: TGTGCCAGCAGTTACTCGATCCAAAACACCGGGGAGCTGTTTTTT
d_gene: NA; abundance: few; j_gene: TRBJ2-5; v_gene: TRBV29-1; CDR3aa: CSAARGSETQYF; CDR3nt: TGCAGCGCCGCCCGGGGCTCGGAGACCCAGTACTTC
d_gene: NA; abundance: NA; j_gene: TRBJ2-7; v_gene: TRBV2; CDR3aa: CASSGSRALSEQYF; CDR3nt: TGTGCCAGCAGTGGATCTAGGGCGTTGAGCGAGCAGTACTTC
d_gene: NA; abundance: NA; j_gene: TRBJ2-1; v_gene: TRBV15; CDR3aa: CATSRPTDYNEQFF; CDR3nt: TGTGCCACCAGCAGACCCACAGATTACAATGAGCAGTTCTTC
d_gene: NA; abundance: NA; j_gene: TRBJ1-3; v_gene: TRBV15; CDR3aa: CATSRGGNTIYF; CDR3nt: TGTGCCACCAGCAGAGGTGGAAACACCATATATTTT
d_gene: TRBD1; abundance: few; j_gene: TRBJ1-2; v_gene: TRBV20-1; CDR3aa: CSAREGTGFNYGYTF; CDR3nt: TGCAGTGCTAGAGAAGGGACAGGGTTTAACTATGGCTACACCTTC
d_gene: NA; abundance: NA; j_gene: TRBJ1-1; v_gene: TRBV7-3; CDR3aa: CASSEGVNTEAFF; CDR3nt: TGTGCCAGCAGCGAGGGAGTGAACACTGAAGCTTTCTTT
d_gene: TRBD1; abundance: NA; j_gene: TRBJ2-2; v_gene: TRBV2; CDR3aa: CATKATGGTGELFF; CDR3nt: TGTGCCACCAAAGCTACAGGGGGAACCGGGGAGCTGTTTTTT
d_gene: TRBD2; abundance: NA; j_gene: TRBJ2-1; v_gene: TRBV29-1; CDR3aa: CSVGYGTSGRFNEQFF; CDR3nt: TGCAGCGTTGGTTACGGGACTAGCGGGAGATTTAATGAGCAGTTCTTC
d_gene: TRBD1; abundance: few; j_gene: TRBJ2-1; v_gene: TRBV2; CDR3aa: CASSVGTGGSSYNEQFF; CDR3nt: TGTGCCAGCAGTGTAGGGACAGGGGGCAGCTCCTACAATGAGCAGTTCTTC
d_gene: TRBD2; abundance: few; j_gene: TRBJ2-1; v_gene: TRBV20-1; CDR3aa: CSARSLAGGFWYEQFF; CDR3nt: TGCAGTGCTAGGTCACTAGCGGGAGGATTTTGGTATGAGCAGTTCTTC
d_gene: NA; abundance: NA; j_gene: TRBJ1-4; v_gene: TRBV5-1; CDR3aa: CASSLVSTDEKLFF; CDR3nt: TGCGCCAGCAGCTTGGTGTCGACTGATGAAAAACTGTTTTTT
d_gene: NA; abundance: NA; j_gene: TRBJ1-4; v_gene: TRBV20-1; CDR3aa: CSASPATNEKLFF; CDR3nt: TGCAGTGCTAGTCCTGCAACTAATGAAAAACTGTTTTTT
d_gene: NA; abundance: few; j_gene: TRBJ2-3; v_gene: TRBV24-1; CDR3aa: CATSDRDTRTDTQYF; CDR3nt: TGTGCCACCAGTGACCGGGACACTAGAACAGATACGCAGTATTTT
d_gene: TRBD1; abundance: NA; j_gene: TRBJ1-5; v_gene: TRBV3-1; CDR3aa: CASSRTGDSNQPQHF; CDR3nt: TGTGCCAGCAGCCGGACAGGGGATAGCAATCAGCCCCAGCATTTT
d_gene: NA; abundance: once; j_gene: TRBJ1-2; v_gene: TRBV18; CDR3aa: CASTKEETNYGYTF; CDR3nt: TGTGCCAGCACGAAAGAGGAGACTAACTATGGCTACACCTTC
d_gene: NA; abundance: NA; j_gene: TRBJ2-3; v_gene: TRBV7-3; CDR3aa: CASSPSYAHTDTQYF; CDR3nt: TGTGCCAGCAGCCCCTCATACGCCCACACAGATACGCAGTATTTT